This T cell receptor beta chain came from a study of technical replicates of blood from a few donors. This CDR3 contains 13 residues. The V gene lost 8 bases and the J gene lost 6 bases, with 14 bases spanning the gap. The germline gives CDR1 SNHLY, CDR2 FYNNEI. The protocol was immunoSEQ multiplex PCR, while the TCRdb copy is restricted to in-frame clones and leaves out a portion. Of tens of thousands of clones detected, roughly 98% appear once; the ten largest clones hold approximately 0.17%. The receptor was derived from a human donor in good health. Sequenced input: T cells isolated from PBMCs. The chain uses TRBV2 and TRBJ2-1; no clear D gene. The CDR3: CASRFQVSNEQFF. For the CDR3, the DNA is TGTGCCAGCCGGTTTCAAGTATCCAATGAGCAGTTCTTC. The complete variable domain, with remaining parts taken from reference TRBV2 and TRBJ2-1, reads EPEVTQTPSHQVTQMGQEVILRCVPISNHLYFYWYRQILGQKVEFLVSFYNNEISEKSEIFDDQFSVERPDGSNFTLKIRSTKLEDSAMYFCASRFQVSNEQFFGPGTRLTVL.